The sequence of this T cell receptor beta chain was determined in a study of shared clonotypes between healthy human individuals. TCRdb's table, derived via immunoSEQ multiplex PCR, lists solely in-frame clones and lacks some. The sample carries roughly 1,500,000 clones, 95% to 99% recorded once. This CDR3 is 13 amino acids long. The germline CDR1 and CDR2 sequences are SGDLS and YYNGEE. V lost 4 bases, J lost 4 bases, and 11 bases lay in between. This chain links TRBV9 with TRBJ1-2; a possible D gene is TRBD1 (5 bases). The origin of this receptor is a man aged 30-40 years in good health. Sequencing was carried out using naive CD4+ T cells sorted from blood. Noted subset: CD45RA+ positively selected. CDR3: CASSRDGSYGYTF. In DNA form, the CDR3 reads TGTGCCAGCAGCAGGGACGGATCCTATGGCTACACCTTC. Complete variable domain (other parts from reference TRBV9 and TRBJ1-2): DSGVTQTPKHLITATGQRVTLRCSPRSGDLSVYWYQQSLDQGLQFLIQYYNGEERAKGNILERFSAQQFPDLHSELNLSSLELGDSALYFCASSRDGSYGYTFGSGTRLTVV.